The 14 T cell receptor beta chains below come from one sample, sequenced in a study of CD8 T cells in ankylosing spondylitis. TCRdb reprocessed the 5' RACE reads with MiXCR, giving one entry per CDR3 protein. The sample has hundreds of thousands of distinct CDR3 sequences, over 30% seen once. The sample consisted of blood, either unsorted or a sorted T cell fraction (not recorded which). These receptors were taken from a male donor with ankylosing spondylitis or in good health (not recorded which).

The CDR3, as DNA: TGTGCCAGCAGTTTTGGGCAGGGAACTGAGCAGTTCTTC. This translates into CASSFGQGTEQFF. V usage is TRBV12-3 or TRBV12-4 and J usage is TRBJ2-1, with a tentative D call TRBD1 (5 bases). The ends were cut back, 3 bases at V and 9 bases at J, with 12 bases in the middle. CDR3 length: 13 residues.

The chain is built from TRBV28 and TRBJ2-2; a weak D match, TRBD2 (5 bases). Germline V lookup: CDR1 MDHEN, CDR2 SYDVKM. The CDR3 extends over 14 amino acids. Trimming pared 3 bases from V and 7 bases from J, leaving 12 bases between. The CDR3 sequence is CASSFSGENGELFF. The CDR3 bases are TGTGCCAGCAGTTTCTCCGGGGAGAACGGGGAGCTGTTTTTT.

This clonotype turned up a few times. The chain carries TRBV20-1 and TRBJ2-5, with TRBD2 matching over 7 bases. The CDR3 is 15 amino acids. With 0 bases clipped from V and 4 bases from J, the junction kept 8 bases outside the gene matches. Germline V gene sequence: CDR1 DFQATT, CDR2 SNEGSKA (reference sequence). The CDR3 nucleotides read TGCAGTGCTAGAGATCGGAGACTAGCTGCAGAGACCCAGTACTTC. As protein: CSARDRRLAAETQYF.

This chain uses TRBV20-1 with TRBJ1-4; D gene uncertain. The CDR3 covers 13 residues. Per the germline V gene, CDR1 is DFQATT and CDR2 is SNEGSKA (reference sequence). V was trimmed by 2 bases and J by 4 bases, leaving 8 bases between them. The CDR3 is CSARYRFNEKLFF. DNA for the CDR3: TGCAGTGCTAGATATCGGTTTAATGAAAAACTGTTTTTT.

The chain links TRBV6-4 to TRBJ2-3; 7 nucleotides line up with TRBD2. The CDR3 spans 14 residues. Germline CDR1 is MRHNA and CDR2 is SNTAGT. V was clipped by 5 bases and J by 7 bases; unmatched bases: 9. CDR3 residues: CASSNGGGGNTQYF. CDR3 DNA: TGTGCCAGCAGTAACGGCGGGGGAGGTAATACGCAGTATTTT.

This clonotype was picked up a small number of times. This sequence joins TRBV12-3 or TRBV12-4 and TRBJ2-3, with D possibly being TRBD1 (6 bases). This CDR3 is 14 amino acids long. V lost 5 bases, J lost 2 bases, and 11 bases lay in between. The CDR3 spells CASSVGQSTDTQYF. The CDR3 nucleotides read TGTGCCAGCAGTGTTGGACAGTCCACAGATACGCAGTATTTT.

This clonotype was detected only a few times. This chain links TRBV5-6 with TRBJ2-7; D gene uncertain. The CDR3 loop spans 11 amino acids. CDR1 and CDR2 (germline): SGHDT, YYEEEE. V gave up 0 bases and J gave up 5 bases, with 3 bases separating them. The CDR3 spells CASSLDHEQYF. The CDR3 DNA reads TGTGCCAGCAGCTTGGACCACGAGCAGTACTTC. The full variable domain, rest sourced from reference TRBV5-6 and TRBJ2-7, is DAGVTQSPTHLIKTRGQQVTLRCSPKSGHDTVSWYQQALGQGPQFIFQYYEEEERQRGNFPDRFSGHQFPNYSSELNVNALLLGDSALYLCASSLDHEQYFGPGTRLTVT.

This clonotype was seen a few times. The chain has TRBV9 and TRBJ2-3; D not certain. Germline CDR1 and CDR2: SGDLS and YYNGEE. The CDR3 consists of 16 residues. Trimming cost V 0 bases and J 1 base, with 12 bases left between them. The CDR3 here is CASSVGPGLGTDTQYF. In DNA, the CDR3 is TGTGCCAGCAGCGTAGGTCCGGGTCTAGGCACAGATACGCAGTATTTT.

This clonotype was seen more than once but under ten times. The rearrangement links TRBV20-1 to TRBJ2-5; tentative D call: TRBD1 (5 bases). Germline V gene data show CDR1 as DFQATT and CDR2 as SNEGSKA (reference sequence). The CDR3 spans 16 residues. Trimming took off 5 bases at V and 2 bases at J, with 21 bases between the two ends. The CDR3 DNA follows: TGCAGTGCTCCCTCCTGGTTTGCGGACACTCAAGAGACCCAGTACTTC. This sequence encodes CSAPSWFADTQETQYF.

The CDR3 spells CASSLTRVGTGELFF. CDR3 nucleotide sequence: TGTGCCAGCAGTCTCACTCGTGTTGGCACCGGGGAGCTGTTTTTT. V is TRBV6-2 or TRBV6-3 and J is TRBJ2-2, with unresolved D. Looked up from germline, CDR1 is MNHEY and CDR2 is SVGEGT. This CDR3 contains 15 residues. V dropped 5 bases and J dropped 4 bases, with 14 bases sitting between them.

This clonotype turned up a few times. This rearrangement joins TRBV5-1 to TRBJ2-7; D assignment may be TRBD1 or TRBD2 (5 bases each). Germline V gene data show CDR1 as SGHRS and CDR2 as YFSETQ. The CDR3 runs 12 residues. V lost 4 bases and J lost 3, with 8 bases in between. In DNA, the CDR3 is TGCGCCAGCAGCCGGGACGTCTACGAGCAGTACTTC. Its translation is CASSRDVYEQYF.

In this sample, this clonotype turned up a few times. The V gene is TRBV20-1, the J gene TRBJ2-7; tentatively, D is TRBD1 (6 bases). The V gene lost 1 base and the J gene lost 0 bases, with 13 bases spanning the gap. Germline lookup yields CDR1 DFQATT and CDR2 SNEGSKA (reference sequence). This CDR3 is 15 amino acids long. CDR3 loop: CSARGQGKPSYEQYF. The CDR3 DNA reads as TGCAGTGCTAGAGGGCAGGGGAAACCCTCCTACGAGCAGTACTTC.

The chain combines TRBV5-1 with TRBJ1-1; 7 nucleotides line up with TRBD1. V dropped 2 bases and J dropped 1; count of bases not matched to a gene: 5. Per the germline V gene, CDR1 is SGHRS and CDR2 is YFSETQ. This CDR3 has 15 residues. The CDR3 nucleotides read TGCGCCAGCAGCTTAAAACAGGGGTCGAACACTGAAGCTTTCTTT. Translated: CASSLKQGSNTEAFF.

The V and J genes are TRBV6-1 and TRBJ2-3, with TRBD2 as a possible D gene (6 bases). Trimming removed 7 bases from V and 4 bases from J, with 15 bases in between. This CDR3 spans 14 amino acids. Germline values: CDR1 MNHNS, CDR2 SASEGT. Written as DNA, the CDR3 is TGTGCCAGCATTGGGACGGGGGTCCCAGATACGCAGTATTTT. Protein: CASIGTGVPDTQYF.